This T cell receptor beta chain was found in a study of early T cells in non-severe SARS-CoV-2 infection. Each CDR3 protein gets one entry after TCRdb re-called the 5' RACE reads with MiXCR. The sample shows approximately 30,000 distinct CDR3 sequences, about 4.3% of them seen only once. In this sample, this clonotype turned up many times. The CDR3 runs to 15 residues. V was cut by 4 bases and J by 6 bases, with 14 bases left in between. Germline V CDR1 and CDR2: SGHDT, YYEEEE. The chain uses TRBV5-6 and TRBJ1-6; D gene unclear. The receptor's source is an adult who was a healthcare worker with PCR-confirmed SARS-CoV-2 infection or an uninfected control (not recorded which). The sample comprised whole blood. This CDR3 is CASSLRALVNSPLHF. The CDR3 bases are TGTGCCAGCAGCCTCCGGGCCTTGGTTAATTCACCCCTCCACTTT.